This T cell receptor (beta chain) comes out of a study of response to subunit inactivated influenza vaccine. CDR3 length: 14 amino acids. J gave up 5 bases and V 6 bases, and 9 bases lay outside the gene matches. Germline V gene lookup returns CDR1 ENHRY and CDR2 SYGVKD. TCRdb fed the RT-PCR reads into MiXCR, producing one record per CDR3 protein. The sample lists over 650,000 distinct CDR3 sequences, roughly 20% occurring once. The V and J genes are TRBV10-3 and TRBJ2-7, with TRBD2 identical over 8 bases. The sequence was collected from a man over 45 who received an inactivated influenza vaccine. Here the sequenced sample was PBMCs from blood, taken roughly 5 days after vaccination. CDR3: CAIRGAAGDNEQYF. CDR3 bases: TGTGCCATCAGGGGGGCAGCGGGAGATAACGAGCAGTACTTC.